This T cell receptor (beta chain) originates from a study of radiation and T cells in renal cell carcinoma. The table came from immunoSEQ multiplex PCR; TCRdb's copy has only in-frame clones and leaves some out. The sample carries over 90,000 clones, roughly 88% recorded once. CDR1 is KGHSH, CDR2 LQKENI, per germline. The CDR3 is 13 residues long. V was cut by 5 bases and J by 7 bases, with 12 bases left in between. Sample time point: blood 4 weeks post-SBRT, at nephrectomy. Treatment meaning: 15 Gy SBRT to primary tumor, nephrectomy 4 weeks later. Nephrectomy followed 15 Gy stereotactic body radiation by 4 weeks. Clear cell pathology was present in this patient's renal cell carcinoma.

This chain uses TRBV18 with TRBJ2-1, with D unclear. This clonotype originated in a man aged 55 to 70 with renal cell carcinoma. The specimen was blood, collected from a patient whose treatment included radiotherapy and nephrectomy. The CDR3 region is CASSVDGGNEQFF. The CDR3 nucleotides are TGTGCCAGCTCAGTGGACGGTGGGAATGAGCAGTTCTTC.